One T cell receptor beta chain is described in this entry. Its antigen is unidentified. This sample was included in a study of graft-versus-host responses after intestinal transplantation. Study details: Isolated intestinal, liver-intestinal, or multivisceral transplants had been given to the recipients. Study results and caveats: When patients had graft-donor T cell macrochimerism, their allografts held high graft-versus-host to host-versus-graft clonal ratios. Recipient marrow held GvH clones, some first seen in ileum or blood.

V lost 4 bases to trimming and J lost 10 bases, with 13 bases between them. CDR3 length equals 13 residues. CDR1 is WNHNN and CDR2 is SYGVQD in the germline V gene (reference sequence). Some clones are missing from TCRdb's copy, which holds only in-frame ones; the method was immunoSEQ multiplex PCR. Counted here are tens of thousands of clones, roughly four fifths occurring once; the ten biggest clones make up over 0.75%. The sequence derives from a human donor who was the organ donor for an intestinal transplant. The material was unstimulated CD8+ T cells sorted from spleen or lymph node cells, obtained before transplant. The chain is built from TRBV10-1 and TRBJ1-4; no clear D gene. The CDR3 nucleotides are TGCGCCAGCAGTGTTTCCGGGTTTGTAAAACTGTTTTTT. It yields the protein CASSVSGFVKLFF.